This T cell receptor beta chain was obtained from a study of cytomegalovirus exposure and HLA in healthy donors (dated by TCRdb to 2016 to 2017). Broadly, across the study: In an earlier analysis of 587 of the donors, about 270 Gb of sequence data and 100 million or so unique TCR beta sequences from some 170 million T cells were reported. In an earlier analysis of 587 of the donors, high-throughput TCR beta sequencing was used to judge whether each TCR beta V gene segment behaved as functional or pseudogenic. An early release covering more than 500 HLA-typed donors comprised approximately 290 gigabases of sequencing data and approximately 85 million unique TCR sequences. A later analysis re-analyzed previously published TCR beta repertoires from about 600 donors and added high-resolution HLA genotyping to study TCR occurrence patterns. The aim of the study was to test whether cataloging public T cell receptors could identify signatures of past pathogen exposure. Alongside the repertoire data, information on donor age, sex, ethnicity and CMV serostatus was compiled. Rather than drawing on any new phenotypic data, the later analysis identified candidate immune exposures from TCR beta sequences and the way those sequences occurred across donors. Every repertoire in the discovery cohort had been generated on one and the same sequencing platform. Because of strong linkage in the cohort, a few DR-DQ haplotypes were treated as single units for association and clustering. Of the roughly 400 genotyped donors, roughly 76% were placed in the genetic ancestry cluster associated with self-reported Caucasian donors. To predict cytomegalovirus infection status, the study combined high-throughput TCR immunosequencing, statistical association of individual TCRs with disease status, and machine learning. Along with the approximately 650-subject first cohort, a separate validation cohort of over a hundred different subjects was used. A later genetic analysis used genome-wide SNP genotypes for about 60% of the roughly 700 donors, treating that subset as a discovery cohort. Typing coverage differed by locus: A, B, C, DRB1 and DQB1 were typed in about 620-640 donors, DQA1 in 500 to 550, DPA1 in 600 to 610, and DPB1 in 450 to 490. Among around 400 genotyped donors of the cohort, an average of approximately 220,000 unique TCR beta nucleotide sequences was sequenced per donor, of which 15% to 20% were non-productive. The T cell repertoires of 666 subjects were profiled by immunosequencing and related to cytomegalovirus serostatus. HLA typing covered class I and class II loci at four-digit resolution. On the study overall, not on this receptor specifically: A further reported finding was that TCR beta sequences accurately predicted the HLA-A and HLA-B alleles for most subjects in the first cohort. It was suggested by the authors that the approach could potentially be generalized to other disease states and immunological phenotypes. The earlier analysis of around 600 of the donors excluded some 16 rarely observed V segments, including chromosome 9 orphons, because counts were too low. At a false discovery rate of 0.05, a later analysis linked fewer than 20,000 TCR beta sequences to specific HLA alleles. In the study, some 160 TCR beta chains were listed as associated with cytomegalovirus. A cluster of highly shared sequence variants was judged likely to represent a technical artifact of the sequencing pipeline. Most CMV-associated TCR beta chains appeared to be HLA-restricted in a later analysis, and the HLA associations seemed to be driven largely by CMV exposure. The classifier was reported to diagnose cytomegalovirus status with high specificity and sensitivity in both the original cohort and the validation cohort. Immune exposure information for the cohort was limited to CMV serostatus. A later analysis found that TCR association rates varied across HLA loci, with DRB1 alleles showing the most associated TCRs and HLA-C alleles the fewest. Roughly uniform sequencing depth across donors was assumed in presence/absence analyses, although this assumption may not hold. In a later genetic analysis, a missense DCLRE1C variant was associated with V-gene and J-gene trimming of TCR beta chains, and the association was replicated in an independent cohort. In a later analysis, HLA-associated TCR beta chains were found to be more clonally expanded and to have lower generation probabilities than equally common non-associated chains. In a later analysis, several top co-occurrence clusters were reported to appear linked to parvovirus B19, influenza, CMV and Epstein-Barr virus. An earlier analysis of 587 of the donors showed that most TCR beta V segments appeared in productive rearrangements either about 90% or about 30% of the time, which broadly matched IMGT annotations. In vitro tests confirmed that a few of the cytomegalovirus-associated TCR beta chains recognize cytomegalovirus antigens. Some IMGT-functional V segments, including TRBV6-2 and TRBV6-3, could not be distinguished by the 87-base-pair reads and were therefore excluded. According to a later genetic analysis, donors in an Asian-associated ancestry cluster had fewer N-insertions in productive TCRs than the approximately 650-donor mean. Because HLA typing was missing for some donors at each locus, association tests included only the typed subset. Correlated functional status among segregating V segments might be attributable to linkage disequilibrium, but an unknown experimental factor could not be ruled out. Only TCR beta chains were sequenced in this cohort, and the absence of alpha or paired-chain data limited detectable features. Most TCR sequences were observed very rarely across donors, whereas some public TCRs were present in many individuals. Assigning TCR associations to individual alleles was difficult when HLA alleles, especially DR and DQ, strongly co-occurred.

Comments on this clone: Its antigen target is currently unknown. There are no base qualities to consult, and no much larger clone falls within one base.

The cohort comprised hundreds of healthy bone marrow donors. At the time of sampling, every cohort member was nominally healthy, though immune exposures that went unrecorded were likely present. The donor tested CMV seronegative, placing the donor among the 350 or so seronegative members of the cohort. A peripheral blood sample was provided by each donor, and peripheral blood mononuclear cells were used for TCR beta sequencing. Genomic DNA extraction from the blood cell samples was performed with the Qiagen DNeasy Blood Extraction Kit. Receptor libraries were prepared by the immunoSEQ multiplex PCR assay. For the multiplex PCR, a mixture combining 60 forward primers for TCR Vbeta segments and 13 reverse primers for TCR Jbeta segments was used. Amplification of the CDR3 region of rearranged TCR beta genes was performed with a multiplex PCR assay on genomic DNA. Amplified TCR beta libraries were sequenced as 87-base-pair reads on the Illumina HiSeq System. As for the authors' bioinformatics: A later analysis counted approximately 84 million unique TCR beta chains across the 550 to 750 repertoires, and some 11 million of these chains were shared by at least two donors. Raw reads were error-corrected and collapsed into unique sequences by a nearest-neighbor algorithm in which closely related sequences were merged to remove PCR and sequencing errors. V, D and J gene segments were assigned by aligning CDR3 sequences to IMGT reference sequences. For a sequence to be retained, a match of at least six nucleotides was required to both a V gene segment and a J gene segment. A rearrangement counted as productive if the CDR3 had no stop codons and remained in frame with V and J, and every other rearrangement counted as non-productive. Following IMGT convention, CDR3 was defined as the stretch from the second conserved V-encoded cysteine up to the conserved J-encoded phenylalanine. Sequences without an unambiguous match to a single V gene segment were excluded from the earlier analysis of 500 to 700 of the donors. In an earlier analysis of about 590 of the donors, a V segment was called functional when productive rearrangements were above 56.7%, and segregating when the standard deviation between donors exceeded 5%. A statistical classification framework was developed to diagnose cytomegalovirus status using the catalog of TCR beta chain sequences. V and J gene assignment, in a later analysis, came from comparing TCR nucleotide sequences with IMGT/GENE-DB human TR gene sequences. The TCRdist pipeline was used in a later analysis to assign CDR3 sequences and most-parsimonious VDJ recombination scenarios. In a later analysis, every TCR beta chain was defined by the combination of its CDR3 amino acid sequence and its V-gene family, and reads without a unique V-gene family were dropped. A later analysis removed 592 highly shared, low-generation-probability nucleotide sequences to deal with suspected cross-contamination and a sequencing artifact. A later analysis calculated a clonal expansion index for each public chain from normalized within-repertoire ranks of inferred template counts. Generation probabilities in a later analysis came from a VDJ recombination model fitted to out-of-frame rearrangements, and those results were checked against IGoR. A later analysis scored TCR-TCR, TCR-HLA and TCR-CMV co-occurrence with hypergeometric tests, applying a repertoire-size bias correction to TCR pairs. To estimate false discovery rates, a later analysis permuted the HLA or CMV assignments 20 times. A later analysis grouped co-occurring TCRs with DBSCAN, adding TCRdist sequence similarity when clustering within HLA-allele-positive subsets. For co-occurrence clustering, repertoires with fewer than 30,000 or more than 120,000 public chains were excluded, along with four or five repertoires with anomalous nucleotide sharing. The source is immuneACCESS, and TCRdb retained only in-frame sequences with V and J called. Part of the clones is not carried over; for the studies checked, unresolved V genes explain less than half of this, and the remainder is unexplained. That table is the source of V, J and clone size, and D and trimming were worked out from the DNA. The sample table contains about 190,000 clones; only one count was recorded for around four fifths of them. Jointly, the top ten make up 0.8% of the sample.

The CDR3, from cysteine to phenylalanine, totals 16 residues. Just the 48-base CDR3 DNA is kept, in frame starting at base 1. Cut back by 5 bases and 2 bases, the V and J ends lie 19 bases apart. The germline V gene (reference sequence) sets CDR1 to MNHEY and CDR2 to SMNVEV. The clonotype was recovered from a woman aged 18-29 years in good health and CMV-seronegative. Specimen: PBMCs. The V and J genes are TRBV27 and TRBJ2-7; TRBD2 is possibly the D segment (6 matching bases). The sequenced DNA: TGTGCCAGCAGTCGCCATGGGCGGGATACGGCCTACGAGCAGTACTTC. Translated, this is CASSRHGRDTAYEQYF.